This T cell receptor beta chain was found in a study of spatial heterogeneity in lung cancer. Study information: Sequencing covered available follow-up PBMC samples collected a median of about two years after resection. More beta-chain than alpha-chain sequences were consistently detected.

A distinct unique molecular identifier was carried by each TCR cDNA molecule. TCRdb called the 5' RACE reads again in MiXCR, with one record for every CDR3 protein. The data contain tens of thousands of distinct CDR3 sequences, about a tenth of them singletons. The time point here: blood at routine non-recurrence follow-up after resection. In its sample, this clonotype was seen many times. The CDR3 covers 16 residues. CDR1 and CDR2 (germline): SGHTA, FQGNSA. The V segment lost 5 bases and the J segment 10 bases; nucleotides outside the gene matches: 19. The V and J genes are TRBV7-2 and TRBJ1-1; 7 bases fit TRBD1. This receptor was taken from a male donor with early-stage non-small cell lung cancer. This specimen was PBMCs, taken at follow-up. In nucleotides, the CDR3 is TGTGCCAGCAGCCCAAGACAGGGAAAGGGGGTTTTTCGAGCTTTCTTT. It encodes CASSPRQGKGVFRAFF.